The entry below describes one T cell receptor beta chain. The data were taken from a study of cytomegalovirus exposure and HLA in healthy donors. Study in general: Prior work identified some 120 million unique TCR beta sequences in approximately 200 million T cells.

The germline V gene has CDR1 SGHVS and CDR2 FNYEAQ. This CDR3 spans 15 amino acids. The V gene end was trimmed by 5 bases and the J gene end by 1 base; junction bases not matched to a gene: 5. Each of the donors was a healthy bone marrow donor. The PCR used 60 Vbeta and 13 Jbeta primers. Method: immunoSEQ multiplex PCR; TCRdb's copy keeps in-frame clones and lacks some. In the table there are about 110,000 clones, around 84% of which are singletons. This rearrangement joins TRBV7-6 to TRBJ2-3; 8 bases map to TRBD1. The material sequenced was PBMCs. This receptor was obtained from a man aged 30 to 39 in good health and CMV-seropositive. The CDR3 DNA follows: TGTGCCAGCAGCAAAGGACAGGGCGGCACAGATACGCAGTATTTT. Its translation is CASSKGQGGTDTQYF.